A single T cell receptor (beta chain) is shown here with its context. Its antigen is as yet unknown. Trimming cost V 6 bases and J 6 bases; bases outside gene matches: 7. CDR1 and CDR2 from the germline V gene are MDHEN and SYDVKM. CDR3 size: 14 residues. These data are taken from a study of cytomegalovirus exposure and HLA in healthy donors. Notes on the study in general: The listing of roughly 160 TCR beta chains classed them as cytomegalovirus-associated. The authors later found HLA-associated TCR beta chains more clonally expanded than equally common others.

The study ran its PCR with 60 Vbeta and 13 Jbeta primers. Measured with immunoSEQ multiplex PCR; TCRdb has only the in-frame clones, and not every one. The repertoire holds under 150,000 clones, 73% seen once, with over 1% in the top ten. The chain uses TRBV28 and TRBJ1-3, with 8 bases lining up with TRBD1. The receptor was derived from a woman in her 40s in good health and CMV-seronegative. Material: PBMCs. The CDR3 bases are TGTGCCAGCAGAGAGGACAGGGTCATAAACACCATATATTTT. It is translated as CASREDRVINTIYF.